The 11 T cell receptor beta chains presented below share a single source sample, sequenced in a study of T cells in Graves' hyperthyroidism and ophthalmopathy. RNA transcripts were the template for amplifying TCR beta CDR3 regions. TCR CDR3 underwent first-round RT-PCR with the HTBI primer set. TCRdb re-analysed the multiplex PCR reads in MiXCR, keeping a single row per CDR3 protein. Among fewer than 600,000 distinct CDR3 sequences, approximately 14% were seen once, and the ten largest hold about 14%. Source material: blood. These receptors originate from a woman between 40 and 50 years old with Graves' hyperthyroidism.

The table lists this clonotype with a few counts. A junction end diverges from the germline sequence, so it may reflect a read error. This chain links TRBV7-8 with TRBJ2-1; 13 nucleotides match TRBD2. The CDR3 extends over 17 amino acids. Per the germline V gene, CDR1 is SGHVS and CDR2 is FQNEAQ. CDR3 DNA: TGTGCCAGCAGCCCCGGACTAGCGGGAGCCCCCTTGGGTGAGCGGTACTTC. The encoded protein is CASSPGLAGAPLGERYF.

The rearrangement uses TRBV4-1 and TRBJ2-3; the D is unclear. V was shortened by 3 bases and J by 2 bases, with 6 bases between the two germline ends. Germline loops: CDR1 MGHRA, CDR2 YSYEKL. The CDR3 consists of 13 residues. The CDR3 protein is CASSHLHTDTQYF. The CDR3 DNA reads TGCGCCAGCAGCCACCTCCACACAGATACGCAGTATTTT.

The table lists this clonotype with many counts. J is TRBJ1-2 and V is TRBV28; 7 bases map to TRBD1. Germline-derived CDR1 and CDR2 are MDHEN and SYDVKM. Trimming at V came to 2 bases and at J to 4 bases, leaving 7 bases not matched to a gene. The CDR3 is 15 amino acids. CDR3 nucleotides: TGTGCCAGCAGTTTACCCGGACAGGACCTCTATGGCTACACCTTC. Translated: CASSLPGQDLYGYTF.

This clonotype was detected ten times or more. This chain uses TRBV19 with TRBJ1-1; D is perhaps TRBD1 (5 bases). Germline assignment: CDR1 LNHDA and CDR2 SQIVND (reference sequence). The CDR3 consists of 13 residues. V was clipped by 3 bases and J by 6 bases, with 11 bases between them. The CDR3 DNA reads TGTGCCAGTAGTATTAGGGGTAAATCTGAAGCTTTCTTT. It yields the protein CASSIRGKSEAFF. Supplemented by reference TRBV19 and TRBJ1-1, the full variable domain reads DGGITQSPKYLFRKEGQNVTLSCEQNLNHDAMYWYRQDPGQGLRLIYYSQIVNDFQKGDIAEGYSVSREKKESFPLTVTSAQKNPTAFYLCASSIRGKSEAFFGQGTRLTVV.

This clonotype was seen at least ten times. The rearrangement joins TRBV28 to TRBJ2-3; 14 bases line up with TRBD2. The ends lost 8 bases at V and 5 bases at J; junction bases unmatched: 21. The CDR3 totals 20 residues. Germline V gene sequence: CDR1 MDHEN, CDR2 SYDVKM. CDR3 sequence (DNA): TGTGCCAGCCGCCCCGGGACTAGCGGGAGCCGCGGTAAAGCACGAGATACGCAGTATTTT. Translated: CASRPGTSGSRGKARDTQYF. The full variable domain, completed using reference TRBV28 and TRBJ2-3, is DVKVTQSSRYLVKRTGEKVFLECVQDMDHENMFWYRQDPGLGLRLIYFSYDVKMKEKGDIPEGYSVSREKKERFSLILESASTNQTSMYLCASRPGTSGSRGKARDTQYFGPGTRLTVL.

This clonotype was picked up a small number of times. The V and J genes are TRBV5-6 and TRBJ2-1; perhaps TRBD1 as D (6 bases). Trimming removed 1 base from V and 0 bases from J, with 11 bases in between. The CDR3 loop spans 16 amino acids. From germline, CDR1 is SGHDT and CDR2 YYEEEE. This CDR3 is CASSLTGPSSYNEQFF. The CDR3, as DNA: TGTGCCAGCAGCTTGACAGGGCCAAGCTCCTACAATGAGCAGTTCTTC.

The table lists this clonotype with many counts. The chain uses TRBV20-1 and TRBJ2-7; 7 nucleotides line up with TRBD2. The V segment lost 4 bases and the J segment 0 bases; nucleotides outside the gene matches: 6. From germline, CDR1 is DFQATT and CDR2 SNEGSKA (reference sequence). This CDR3 is built from 14 residues. DNA of the CDR3: TGCAGTGCTATGGGAGGGAGGTCCTCCTACGAGCAGTACTTC. As protein: CSAMGGRSSYEQYF.

This clonotype was seen at least ten times. The chain joins TRBV25-1 to TRBJ2-7; 7 positions match TRBD1. The CDR3 consists of 17 residues. The V gene's germline CDR1 is MGHDK and CDR2 SYGVNS. The V segment lost 6 bases and the J segment 0 bases; nucleotides outside the gene matches: 14. The DNA of the CDR3 is TGTGCCAGCAGCCCAATGACAGGGATTCGGGGCTCCTACGAGCAGTACTTC. This codes for CASSPMTGIRGSYEQYF.

With respect to this clonotype: This clone may be a read error of a much larger clone one base away. The DNA for the CDR3 is TGTGCCAGCAATTCACTAGCGGGAGAAGGCAGGGTAAGCACCGGGGAGCTGTTTTTT. It codes for CASNSLAGEGRVSTGELFF. The genes are TRBV2 and TRBJ2-2, with 11 bases aligning to TRBD2. The V gene end was trimmed by 7 bases and the J gene end by 4 bases; junction bases not matched to a gene: 17. Germline V gene lookup returns CDR1 SNHLY and CDR2 FYNNEI. This CDR3 comprises 19 residues.

This clonotype has just a few counts. The rearrangement joins TRBV5-1 to TRBJ2-5; 10 bases align to TRBD1. Germline trimming cut 6 bases from V and 2 bases from J; bases unmatched to any gene: 7. This CDR3 spans 15 amino acids. Germline CDR1 is SGHRS and CDR2 is YFSETQ. The DNA of the CDR3 is TGCGCCAGCAACGCCAAGGACAGGGGGCAAGAGACCCAGTACTTC. This sequence encodes CASNAKDRGQETQYF.

There are many counts of this clonotype. The chain uses TRBV7-9 and TRBJ1-1; possibly TRBD1 for D (6 bases). This CDR3 is built from 13 residues. Trimming removed 5 bases from V and 6 bases from J, with 13 bases in between. CDR1 is SEHNR and CDR2 is FQNEAQ in the germline V gene (reference sequence). In nucleotides, the CDR3 is TGTGCCAGCAGCCAGGGGTCCGGGCCTGAAGCTTTCTTT. Its protein product is CASSQGSGPEAFF.